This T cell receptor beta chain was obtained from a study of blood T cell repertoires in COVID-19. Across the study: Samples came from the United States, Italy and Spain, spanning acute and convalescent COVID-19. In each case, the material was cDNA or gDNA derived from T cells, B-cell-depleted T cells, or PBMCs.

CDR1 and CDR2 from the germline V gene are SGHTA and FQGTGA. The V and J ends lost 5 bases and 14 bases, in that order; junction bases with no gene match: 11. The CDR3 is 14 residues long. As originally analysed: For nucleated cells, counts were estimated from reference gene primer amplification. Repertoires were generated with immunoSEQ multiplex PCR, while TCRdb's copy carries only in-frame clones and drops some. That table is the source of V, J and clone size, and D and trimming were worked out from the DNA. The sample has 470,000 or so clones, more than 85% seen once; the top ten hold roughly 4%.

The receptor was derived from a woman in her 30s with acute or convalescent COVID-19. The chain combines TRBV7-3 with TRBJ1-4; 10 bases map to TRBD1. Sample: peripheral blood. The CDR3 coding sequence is TGTGCCAGCAGCCGGACAGGGGGAGACGGCAGGCTGTTTTTT. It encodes CASSRTGGDGRLFF.